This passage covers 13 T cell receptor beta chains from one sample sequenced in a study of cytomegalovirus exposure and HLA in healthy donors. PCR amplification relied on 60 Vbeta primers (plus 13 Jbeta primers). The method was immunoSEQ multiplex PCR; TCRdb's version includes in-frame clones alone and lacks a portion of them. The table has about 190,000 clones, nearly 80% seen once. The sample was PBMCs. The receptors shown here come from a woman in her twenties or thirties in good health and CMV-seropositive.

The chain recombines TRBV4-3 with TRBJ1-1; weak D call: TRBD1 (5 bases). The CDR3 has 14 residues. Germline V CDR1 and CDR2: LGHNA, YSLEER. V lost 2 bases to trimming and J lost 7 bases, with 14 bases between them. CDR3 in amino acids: CASSQYRGSYEAFF. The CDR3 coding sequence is TGCGCCAGCAGCCAATACCGGGGGAGCTATGAAGCTTTCTTT.

CDR3 bases: TGTGCCAGCAGCTTAATACTAGCGGCGAGCACAGATACGCAGTATTTT. Encoded protein: CASSLILAASTDTQYF. The J gene is TRBJ2-3, the V gene TRBV7-6, with 8 bases identical to TRBD2. CDR1 and CDR2 from the germline V gene are SGHVS and FNYEAQ. Trimming took 2 bases from V and 0 from J; bases not matched to a gene: 4. The CDR3 runs to 16 residues.

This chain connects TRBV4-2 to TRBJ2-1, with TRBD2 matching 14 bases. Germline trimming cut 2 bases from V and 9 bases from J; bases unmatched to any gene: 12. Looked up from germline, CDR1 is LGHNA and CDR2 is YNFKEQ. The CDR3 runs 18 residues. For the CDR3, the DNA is TGTGCCAGCAGCCAACTTCCGGGGACTAGCGGGAGTGGGGTTGAGCAGTTCTTC. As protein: CASSQLPGTSGSGVEQFF.

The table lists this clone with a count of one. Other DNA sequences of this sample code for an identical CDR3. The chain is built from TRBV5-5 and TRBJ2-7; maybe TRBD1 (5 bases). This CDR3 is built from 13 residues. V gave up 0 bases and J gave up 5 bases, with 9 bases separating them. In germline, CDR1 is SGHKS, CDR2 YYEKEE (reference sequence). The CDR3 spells CASSLAGFNEQYF. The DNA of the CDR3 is TGTGCCAGCAGCTTGGCAGGGTTCAACGAGCAGTACTTC. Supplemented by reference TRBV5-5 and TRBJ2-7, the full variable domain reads DAGVTQSPTHLIKTRGQQVTLRCSPISGHKSVSWYQQVLGQGPQFIFQYYEKEERGRGNFPDRFSARQFPNYSSELNVNALLLGDSALYLCASSLAGFNEQYFGPGTRLTVT.

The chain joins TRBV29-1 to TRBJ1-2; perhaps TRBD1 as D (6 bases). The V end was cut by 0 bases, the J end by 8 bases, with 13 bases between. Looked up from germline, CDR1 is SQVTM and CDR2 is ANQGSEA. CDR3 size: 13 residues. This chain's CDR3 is CSVEDQRQDGYTF. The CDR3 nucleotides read TGCAGCGTTGAAGATCAGAGACAGGACGGCTACACCTTC.

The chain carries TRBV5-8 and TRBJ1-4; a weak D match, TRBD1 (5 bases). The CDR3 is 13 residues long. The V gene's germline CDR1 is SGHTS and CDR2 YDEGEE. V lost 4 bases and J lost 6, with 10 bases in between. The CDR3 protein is CASSPAGDEKLFF. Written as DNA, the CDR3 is TGTGCCAGCAGCCCCGCGGGGGATGAAAAACTGTTTTTT.

The CDR3 protein is CASSLGQENYGYTF. In DNA form, the CDR3 reads TGTGCCAGCAGTTTGGGACAGGAGAACTATGGCTACACCTTC. V is TRBV28 and J is TRBJ1-2, with TRBD1 identical over 8 bases. CDR1 and CDR2 (germline): MDHEN, SYDVKM. V trimming: 3 bases; J trimming: 2 bases; junction bases outside the gene matches: 2. The CDR3 spans 14 residues.

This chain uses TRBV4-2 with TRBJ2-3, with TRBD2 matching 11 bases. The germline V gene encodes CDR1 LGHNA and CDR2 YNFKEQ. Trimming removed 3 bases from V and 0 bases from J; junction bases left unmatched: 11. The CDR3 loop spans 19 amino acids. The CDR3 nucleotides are TGTGCCAGCAGCCATACCCCCGGGACTAGCGGAACTAGCACAGATACGCAGTATTTT. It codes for CASSHTPGTSGTSTDTQYF.

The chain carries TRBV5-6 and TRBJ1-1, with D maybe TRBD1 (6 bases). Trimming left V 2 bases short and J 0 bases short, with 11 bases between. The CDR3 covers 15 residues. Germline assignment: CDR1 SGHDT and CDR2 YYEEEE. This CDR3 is CASSFSDRLNTEAFF. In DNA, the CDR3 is TGTGCCAGCAGCTTTTCCGACAGGCTGAACACTGAAGCTTTCTTT.

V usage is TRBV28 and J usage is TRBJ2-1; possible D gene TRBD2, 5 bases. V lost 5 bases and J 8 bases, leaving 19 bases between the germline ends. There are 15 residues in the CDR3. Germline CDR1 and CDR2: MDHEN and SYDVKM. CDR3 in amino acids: CASSPRGLLRDEQFF. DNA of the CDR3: TGTGCCAGCAGTCCCCGCGGACTCCTTCGGGATGAGCAGTTCTTC.

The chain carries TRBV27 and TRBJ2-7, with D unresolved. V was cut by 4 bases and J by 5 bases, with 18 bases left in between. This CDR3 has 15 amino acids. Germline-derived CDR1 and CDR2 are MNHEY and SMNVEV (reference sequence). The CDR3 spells CASSSITPPSHEQYF. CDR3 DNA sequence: TGTGCCAGCAGTTCTATTACCCCCCCTTCACACGAGCAGTACTTC.

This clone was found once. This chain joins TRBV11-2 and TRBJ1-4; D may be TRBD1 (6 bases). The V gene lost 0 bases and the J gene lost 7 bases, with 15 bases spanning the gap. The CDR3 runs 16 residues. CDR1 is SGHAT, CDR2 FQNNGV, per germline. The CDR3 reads CASSLDGRGESEKLFF. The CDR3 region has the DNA TGTGCCAGCAGCTTAGATGGCAGGGGAGAGAGTGAAAAACTGTTTTTT.

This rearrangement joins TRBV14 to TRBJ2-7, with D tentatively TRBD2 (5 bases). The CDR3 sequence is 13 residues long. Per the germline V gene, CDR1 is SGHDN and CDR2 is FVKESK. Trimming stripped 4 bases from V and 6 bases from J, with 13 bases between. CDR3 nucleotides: TGTGCCAGCAGCCTTACGGACCGGGGCGAGCAGTACTTC. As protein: CASSLTDRGEQYF. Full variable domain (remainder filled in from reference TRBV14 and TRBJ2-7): EAGVTQFPSHSVIEKGQTVTLRCDPISGHDNLYWYRRVMGKEIKFLLHFVKESKQDESGMPNNRFLAERTGGTYSTLKVQPAELEDSGVYFCASSLTDRGEQYFGPGTRLTVT.